The clone carrying this T cell receptor (beta chain) showed up just a few times. Germline values: CDR1 SGHTA, CDR2 FQGNSA. With 3 bases clipped from V and 14 bases from J, the junction kept 2 bases outside the gene matches. The CDR3 sequence is 12 residues long. For TCRbeta, the library was prepared with unique molecular identifiers. Using its own MiXCR run on the PCR reads, TCRdb lists one record per CDR3 protein. The sample lists almost 500,000 distinct CDR3 sequences, under 15% occurring once. This entry is derived from a study of T-cell reconstitution after alpha-beta-depleted transplantation in children.

Sequences were derived from PBMCs from the stem cell graft donor, sampled from the stem cell graft. This chain connects TRBV7-2 to TRBJ2-3; 13 positions agree with TRBD2. The receptor's source is a human donor who donated a stem cell graft to a child with combined immunodeficiency. The CDR3 is CASSLGLAGLYF. The CDR3 DNA reads TGTGCCAGCAGCTTGGGACTAGCGGGGTTGTATTTT.